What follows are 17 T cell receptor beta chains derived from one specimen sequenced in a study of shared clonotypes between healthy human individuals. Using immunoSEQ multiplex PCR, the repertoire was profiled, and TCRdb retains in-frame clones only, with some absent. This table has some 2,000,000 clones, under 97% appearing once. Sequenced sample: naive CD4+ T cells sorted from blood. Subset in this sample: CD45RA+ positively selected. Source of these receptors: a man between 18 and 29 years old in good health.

CDR3 coding DNA: TGTGCCTGGAGGGGGAGACTAGCGTGGGACACCGGGGAGCTGTTTTTT. Translating gives CAWRGRLAWDTGELFF. J is TRBJ2-2 and V is TRBV30, with 8 bases that match TRBD2. The germline V gene encodes CDR1 GTSNPN and CDR2 SVGIG (reference sequence). The J segment lost 3 bases and the V segment lost 3 bases, leaving 9 bases of the junction unmatched. The CDR3 sequence is 16 residues long.

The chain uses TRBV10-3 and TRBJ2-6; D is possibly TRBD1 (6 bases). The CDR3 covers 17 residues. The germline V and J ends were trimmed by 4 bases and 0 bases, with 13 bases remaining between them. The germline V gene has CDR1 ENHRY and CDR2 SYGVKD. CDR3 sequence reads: CAISARTVTSGANVLTF. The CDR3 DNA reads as TGTGCCATCAGTGCCCGGACAGTTACCTCTGGGGCCAACGTCCTGACTTTC.

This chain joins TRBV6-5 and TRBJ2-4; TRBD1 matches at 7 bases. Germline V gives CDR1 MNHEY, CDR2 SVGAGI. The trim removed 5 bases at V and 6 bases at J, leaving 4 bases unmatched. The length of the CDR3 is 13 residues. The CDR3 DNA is TGTGCCAGCAGTAGGGGACAGAGAAACATTCAGTACTTC. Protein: CASSRGQRNIQYF.

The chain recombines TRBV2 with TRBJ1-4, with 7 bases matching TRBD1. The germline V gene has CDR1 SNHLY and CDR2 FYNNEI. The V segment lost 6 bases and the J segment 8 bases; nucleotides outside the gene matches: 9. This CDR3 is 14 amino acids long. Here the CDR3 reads CASRKQGSAEKLFF. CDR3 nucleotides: TGTGCCAGCAGAAAACAGGGGAGCGCGGAAAAACTGTTTTTT.

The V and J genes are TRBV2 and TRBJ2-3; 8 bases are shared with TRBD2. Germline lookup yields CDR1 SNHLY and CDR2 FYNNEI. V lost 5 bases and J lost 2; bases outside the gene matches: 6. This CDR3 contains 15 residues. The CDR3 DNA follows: TGTGCCAGCAGTTTAAGCGGGGGACACACAGATACGCAGTATTTT. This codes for CASSLSGGHTDTQYF. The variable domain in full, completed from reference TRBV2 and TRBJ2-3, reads EPEVTQTPSHQVTQMGQEVILRCVPISNHLYFYWYRQILGQKVEFLVSFYNNEISEKSEIFDDQFSVERPDGSNFTLKIRSTKLEDSAMYFCASSLSGGHTDTQYFGPGTRLTVL.

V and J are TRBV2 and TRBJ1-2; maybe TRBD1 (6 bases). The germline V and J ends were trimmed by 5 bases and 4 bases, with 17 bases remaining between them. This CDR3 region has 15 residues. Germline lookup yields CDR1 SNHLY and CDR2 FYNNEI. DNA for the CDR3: TGTGCCAGCAGTAACAACAGGGTTGGTAGCTATGGCTACACCTTC. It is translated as CASSNNRVGSYGYTF.

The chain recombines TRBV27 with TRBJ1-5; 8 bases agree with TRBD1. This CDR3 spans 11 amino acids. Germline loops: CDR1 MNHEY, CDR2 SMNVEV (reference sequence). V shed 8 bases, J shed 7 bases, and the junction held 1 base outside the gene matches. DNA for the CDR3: TGTGCCAGCGGACAGGGACAGCCCCAGCATTTT. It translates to CASGQGQPQHF.

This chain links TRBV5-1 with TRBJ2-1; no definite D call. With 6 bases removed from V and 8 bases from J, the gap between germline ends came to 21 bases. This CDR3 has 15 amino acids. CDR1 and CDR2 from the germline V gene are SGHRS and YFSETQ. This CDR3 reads CASTSAAVSSYEQFF. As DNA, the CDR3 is TGCGCCAGCACTTCCGCAGCCGTGAGTTCCTATGAGCAGTTCTTC.

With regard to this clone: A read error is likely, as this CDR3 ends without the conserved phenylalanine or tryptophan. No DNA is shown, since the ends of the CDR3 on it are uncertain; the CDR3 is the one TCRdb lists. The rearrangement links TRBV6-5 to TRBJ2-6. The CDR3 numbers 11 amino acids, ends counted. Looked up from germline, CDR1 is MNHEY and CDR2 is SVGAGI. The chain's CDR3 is CASSYSIGVVL.

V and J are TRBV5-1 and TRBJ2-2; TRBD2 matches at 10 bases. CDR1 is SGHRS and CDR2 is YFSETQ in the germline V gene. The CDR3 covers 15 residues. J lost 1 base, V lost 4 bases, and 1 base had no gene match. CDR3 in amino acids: CASSGTSENTGELFF. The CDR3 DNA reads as TGCGCCAGCAGCGGGACTAGCGAGAACACCGGGGAGCTGTTTTTT.

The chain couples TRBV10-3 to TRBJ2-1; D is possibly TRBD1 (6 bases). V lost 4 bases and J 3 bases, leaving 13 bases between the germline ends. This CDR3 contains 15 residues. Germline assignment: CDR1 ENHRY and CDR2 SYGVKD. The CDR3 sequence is CAISGGKGGYNEQFF. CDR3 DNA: TGTGCCATCAGTGGGGGAAAAGGGGGCTACAATGAGCAGTTCTTC.

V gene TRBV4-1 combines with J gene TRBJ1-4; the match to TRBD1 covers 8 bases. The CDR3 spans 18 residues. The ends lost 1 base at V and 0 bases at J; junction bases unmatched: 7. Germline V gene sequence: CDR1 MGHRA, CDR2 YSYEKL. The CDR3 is CASSQAGTGRSTNEKLFF. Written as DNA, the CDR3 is TGCGCCAGCAGCCAAGCCGGGACAGGTCGTTCAACTAATGAAAAACTGTTTTTT.

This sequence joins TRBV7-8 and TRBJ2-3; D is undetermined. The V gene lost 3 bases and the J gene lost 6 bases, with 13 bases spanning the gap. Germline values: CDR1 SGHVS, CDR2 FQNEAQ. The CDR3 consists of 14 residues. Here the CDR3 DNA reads TGTGCCAGCAGCTTGGGGATTCAGGCGGATACGCAGTATTTT. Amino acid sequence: CASSLGIQADTQYF.

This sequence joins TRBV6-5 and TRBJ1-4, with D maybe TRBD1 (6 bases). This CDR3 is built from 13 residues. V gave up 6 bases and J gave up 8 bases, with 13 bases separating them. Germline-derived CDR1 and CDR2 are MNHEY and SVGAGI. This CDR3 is CASRHRVGEKLFF. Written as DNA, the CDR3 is TGTGCCAGCAGGCACAGGGTAGGCGAAAAACTGTTTTTT.

The CDR3: CASSTRQGTTNEKLFF. In nucleotides, the CDR3 is TGTGCCAGCAGTACCCGACAGGGGACGACTAATGAAAAACTGTTTTTT. The chain couples TRBV27 to TRBJ1-4; 8 bases align to TRBD1. This CDR3 is 16 amino acids long. Trimming took 5 bases from V and 2 from J; bases not matched to a gene: 7. The germline V gene encodes CDR1 MNHEY and CDR2 SMNVEV (reference sequence).

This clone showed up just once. In nucleotides, the CDR3 is TGTGCCAGCAGTGGGCCCCTACTAGTATCAGAGACCCAGTACTTC. It codes for CASSGPLLVSETQYF. V is TRBV2 and J is TRBJ2-5; a possible D gene is TRBD2 (5 bases). Germline V CDR1 and CDR2: SNHLY, FYNNEI. The CDR3 runs to 15 residues. V lost 4 bases to trimming and J lost 4 bases, with 16 bases between them. Together with reference TRBV2 and TRBJ2-5, the CDR3 gives the full variable domain: EPEVTQTPSHQVTQMGQEVILRCVPISNHLYFYWYRQILGQKVEFLVSFYNNEISEKSEIFDDQFSVERPDGSNFTLKIRSTKLEDSAMYFCASSGPLLVSETQYFGPGTRLLVL.

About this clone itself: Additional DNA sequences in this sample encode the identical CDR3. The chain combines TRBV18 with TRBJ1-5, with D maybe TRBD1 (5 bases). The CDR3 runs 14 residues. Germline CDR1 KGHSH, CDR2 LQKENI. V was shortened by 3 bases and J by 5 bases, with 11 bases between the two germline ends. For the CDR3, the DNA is TGTGCCAGCTCACCTATCGGGGGGGATCAGCCCCAGCATTTT. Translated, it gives CASSPIGGDQPQHF.